These 26 T cell receptor beta chains were sequenced from one sample in a study of blood T cell repertoires in COVID-19 (dated by TCRdb to between 2020 and 2021). The method behind the library was the immunoSEQ multiplex PCR assay. TCRdb re-hosts the immuneACCESS table, in-frame sequences only. Its copies lack some clones; in the studies checked, an unresolved V gene accounts for under half of them, and the cause for the rest is not known. Across this sample there are under 300,000 clones, with 65% to 90% seen only once. The ten largest clones represent 13% of the sample. What was sequenced was peripheral blood. These TCRs come from a human donor in a cohort sampled during active COVID-19.

The J gene is TRBJ1-4, the V gene TRBV3-1 (or the pseudogene TRBV3-2); D uncertain. This CDR3 region has 13 residues. CDR1 is LGHDT, CDR2 YNNKEL, per germline (reference sequence). The germline V and J ends were trimmed by 2 bases and 7 bases, with 8 bases remaining between them. In nucleotides, the CDR3 is TGTGCCAGCAGCCAACCTCTCCGTGAAAAACTGTTTTTT. Amino acids: CASSQPLREKLFF.

This chain links TRBV11-3 with TRBJ1-6; D call uncertain. The ends were cut back, 2 bases at V and 10 bases at J, with 9 bases in the middle. This CDR3 is built from 13 residues. Germline V gene sequence: CDR1 SGHNT, CDR2 YENEEA. The CDR3 is CASSLSVRSPLHF. The CDR3 nucleotides are TGTGCCAGCAGCTTATCGGTTCGGTCACCCCTCCACTTT. Using reference TRBV11-3 and TRBJ1-6 for the parts outside the CDR3, the full variable domain is EAGVVQSPRYKIIEKKQPVAFWCNPISGHNTLYWYLQNLGQGPELLIRYENEEAVDDSQLPKDRFSAERLKGVDSTLKIQPAELGDSAVYLCASSLSVRSPLHFGNGTRLTVT.

The gene calls are TRBV21-1 and TRBJ2-1; TRBD2, as called in the table, went unchecked against the DNA. TRBV21-1 is an annotated pseudogene. The CDR3 loop spans 16 amino acids. The CDR3, as DNA: TGTGCCAGCAGCAAAGGGGAAACACTAGCGTTCGATGAGCAGTTCTTC. Translated, it gives CASSKGETLAFDEQFF.

This clone was seen a handful of times. V and J are TRBV19 and TRBJ1-1; D unresolved. Trimming left V 11 bases short and J 5 bases short, with 18 bases between. The CDR3 is 13 amino acids. From germline, CDR1 is LNHDA and CDR2 SQIVND (reference sequence). CDR3 coding DNA: TGTGCCGCATCGAGGAGGTCGATAACTGAAGCTTTCTTT. This gives the protein CAASRRSITEAFF.

The chain links TRBV27 to TRBJ2-4, with TRBD1 matching over 10 bases. The CDR3 has 14 residues. Germline assignment: CDR1 MNHEY and CDR2 SMNVEV (reference sequence). V lost 4 bases and J lost 7; bases outside the gene matches: 4. The CDR3 here is CASSWGQGSNIQYF. DNA for the CDR3: TGTGCCAGCAGTTGGGGACAGGGGTCGAACATTCAGTACTTC.

The V call is TRBV5-5, the J call TRBJ2-5; TRBD2 is a possible D gene (6 bases). The CDR3 loop spans 14 amino acids. The germline V gene has CDR1 SGHKS and CDR2 YYEKEE (reference sequence). Trimming took off 4 bases at V and 0 bases at J, with 10 bases between the two ends. The CDR3 spells CASSPSVHQETQYF. The CDR3 region has the DNA TGTGCCAGCAGCCCTAGCGTCCACCAAGAGACCCAGTACTTC.

As for this clone: Different DNA sequences within this sample yield the same CDR3. The genes are TRBV7-2 and TRBJ2-3; 7 nucleotides match TRBD2. V was pared by 3 bases and J by 3 bases, with 6 bases of the junction left unmatched. The CDR3 spans 15 residues. Looked up from germline, CDR1 is SGHTA and CDR2 is FQGNSA. Here the CDR3 reads CASSFSSSGTDTQYF. The DNA of the CDR3 is TGTGCCAGCAGCTTTAGCTCTAGCGGAACAGATACGCAGTATTTT.

The chain is built from TRBV6-5 and TRBJ2-1; D may be TRBD1 (6 bases). The V end lost 4 bases, the J end lost 4 bases, and 8 bases lay between the germline ends. The CDR3 consists of 13 residues. CDR1 MNHEY and CDR2 SVGAGI come from the germline V gene. The CDR3 nucleotides are TGTGCCAGCAGTTCCACAGGGTACAATGAGCAGTTCTTC. This sequence encodes CASSSTGYNEQFF.

This chain connects TRBV6-6 to TRBJ1-2; a possible D gene is TRBD1 (6 bases). The V end lost 8 bases, the J end lost 6 bases, and 10 bases lay between the germline ends. Germline V gene lookup returns CDR1 MNHNY and CDR2 SVGAGI (reference sequence). This CDR3 is 11 amino acids long. The CDR3 loop reads CASQNRDGYTF. CDR3 coding DNA: TGTGCCAGCCAGAACAGGGATGGCTACACCTTC.

The rearrangement links TRBV28 to TRBJ1-4; 7 bases match TRBD1. The CDR3 spans 15 residues. Trimming at V came to 2 bases and at J to 5 bases, leaving 5 bases not matched to a gene. CDR1 MDHEN and CDR2 SYDVKM come from the germline V gene. CDR3 nucleotide sequence: TGTGCCAGCAGTTTAGGAGGACAGGAAAATGAAAAACTGTTTTTT. This translates into CASSLGGQENEKLFF.

V and J are TRBV7-2 and TRBJ1-4, with D unresolved. Trimming shortened V by 4 bases and J by 3 bases, and 6 bases separated the two germline ends. Germline values: CDR1 SGHTA, CDR2 FQGNSA. CDR3 length: 13 amino acids. The chain's CDR3 is CASSSHSNEKLFF. In DNA, the CDR3 is TGTGCCAGCAGCTCTCACTCTAATGAAAAACTGTTTTTT.

The chain couples TRBV5-1 to TRBJ2-4; possible D gene TRBD1, 5 bases. The CDR3 contains 16 residues. Germline V gives CDR1 SGHRS, CDR2 YFSETQ. V was pared by 3 bases and J by 2 bases, with 15 bases between. CDR3 in DNA: TGCGCCAGCAGCTATAAAAAACAGGAGTCCAAAAACATTCAGTACTTC. Translated: CASSYKKQESKNIQYF.

This rearrangement joins TRBV6-5 to TRBJ2-7, with D possibly matching TRBD2 (5 bases). V lost 11 bases, J lost 0 bases, and 8 bases lay in between. CDR3 size: 11 residues. Germline V lookup: CDR1 MNHEY, CDR2 SVGAGI. The CDR3 DNA reads as TGTGCCGGGAGATCCTCCTACGAGCAGTACTTC. This gives the protein CAGRSSYEQYF.

This clone was counted a few times. This rearrangement joins TRBV5-5 to TRBJ2-3, with 9 bases lining up with TRBD2. CDR1 and CDR2 (germline): SGHKS, YYEKEE (reference sequence). This CDR3 has 15 amino acids. Trimming cost V 0 bases and J 3 bases; bases outside gene matches: 2. As DNA, the CDR3 is TGTGCCAGCAGCTTGGCCAGCGGGAGGACAGATACGCAGTATTTT. This codes for CASSLASGRTDTQYF.

The CDR3 DNA is TGTGCCAGCAGCTTAGTTGGGGGGACCCAAGAGACCCAGTACTTC. It codes for CASSLVGGTQETQYF. The chain carries TRBV7-3 and TRBJ2-5, with D maybe TRBD2 (6 bases). The germline V gene encodes CDR1 SGHTA and CDR2 FQGTGA. This CDR3 contains 15 residues. V was shortened by 2 bases and J by 1 base, with 11 bases between the two germline ends.

The gene calls are TRBV27 and TRBJ1-6; D is unresolved. The CDR3 loop spans 14 amino acids. Germline V gives CDR1 MNHEY, CDR2 SMNVEV (reference sequence). V was pared by 1 base and J by 7 bases, with 8 bases between. CDR3 sequence reads: CASSLLARNSPLHF. In DNA, the CDR3 is TGTGCCAGCAGTTTATTGGCCAGGAATTCACCCCTCCACTTT.

In the case of this clone: The sample carries other DNA sequences with the same CDR3. V is TRBV19 and J is TRBJ1-2, with a weak D call TRBD1 (5 bases). The germline V gene encodes CDR1 LNHDA and CDR2 SQIVND (reference sequence). V was shortened by 6 bases and J by 5 bases, with 13 bases between the two germline ends. The CDR3 extends over 13 amino acids. Here the CDR3 DNA reads TGTGCCAGTAGGGGGCAGGGATTTTATGGCTACACCTTC. This sequence encodes CASRGQGFYGYTF.

The chain couples TRBV18 to TRBJ2-3; a weak D match, TRBD2 (5 bases). The germline gives CDR1 KGHSH, CDR2 LQKENI. The CDR3 contains 14 residues. The V and J ends lost 3 bases and 1 base respectively, with 8 bases between them. The CDR3, as DNA: TGTGCCAGCTCACCCCAACTAGGCACAGATACGCAGTATTTT. Protein: CASSPQLGTDTQYF.

V gene TRBV10-3 combines with J gene TRBJ2-5; D not certain. The length of the CDR3 is 17 residues. The ends were cut back, 3 bases at V and 5 bases at J, with 22 bases in the middle. Germline CDR1 and CDR2: ENHRY and SYGVKD. The CDR3 sequence is CAISERFGQSFGETQYF. The CDR3 DNA reads TGTGCCATCAGTGAACGATTCGGCCAAAGTTTCGGGGAGACCCAGTACTTC.

The chain carries TRBV5-6 and TRBJ2-6, with D possibly being TRBD1 (6 bases). The V end lost 2 bases, the J end lost 0 bases, and 9 bases lay between the germline ends. The CDR3 is 16 amino acids. Germline CDR1 and CDR2: SGHDT and YYEEEE. The CDR3 region is CASSFQGHSGANVLTF. CDR3 coding DNA: TGTGCCAGCAGCTTCCAGGGGCACTCTGGGGCCAACGTCCTGACTTTC. Combining the CDR3 with reference TRBV5-6 and TRBJ2-6 gives the whole variable domain DAGVTQSPTHLIKTRGQQVTLRCSPKSGHDTVSWYQQALGQGPQFIFQYYEEEERQRGNFPDRFSGHQFPNYSSELNVNALLLGDSALYLCASSFQGHSGANVLTFGAGSRLTVL.

The V call is TRBV10-3, the J call TRBJ2-1; TRBD2 aligns across 12 bases. CDR1 and CDR2 from the germline V gene are ENHRY and SYGVKD. Trimming at V came to 4 bases and at J to 7 bases, leaving 8 bases not matched to a gene. CDR3 length equals 16 residues. The CDR3 here is CAISASLAGGGNEQFF. The CDR3 nucleotides read TGTGCCATCAGTGCTTCACTAGCGGGAGGAGGAAATGAGCAGTTCTTC.

The J gene is TRBJ2-7, the V gene TRBV28; 11 bases are a match to TRBD2. The CDR3 contains 18 residues. Germline values: CDR1 MDHEN, CDR2 SYDVKM. The junction had 15 bases not matched to a gene; V was cut back by 6 bases and J by 2 bases. Here the CDR3 DNA reads TGTGCCAGCAGCTCCGTTAATAGCGGGAGGGCCAACCCCTACGAGCAGTACTTC. Translation: CASSSVNSGRANPYEQYF.

In nucleotides, the CDR3 is TGTGCCAGTAGGGGCAGGGGGAAGACTGAAGCTTTCTTT. It translates to CASRGRGKTEAFF. This chain connects TRBV19 to TRBJ1-1; 7 bases line up with TRBD1. Germline V CDR1 and CDR2: LNHDA, SQIVND (reference sequence). J lost 5 bases, V lost 6 bases, and 6 bases had no gene match. The CDR3 totals 13 residues.

The rearrangement uses TRBV15 and TRBJ1-2, with a tentative D call TRBD1 (5 bases). The germline V gene has CDR1 LNHNV and CDR2 YYDKDF (reference sequence). Trimming removed 0 bases from V and 6 bases from J, with 8 bases in between. The CDR3 has 13 residues. The CDR3: CATSRDPRDGYTF. The CDR3 nucleotides are TGTGCCACCAGCAGAGATCCCAGGGATGGCTACACCTTC.

The rearrangement uses TRBV19 and TRBJ2-1; 8 bases agree with TRBD1. The CDR3 spans 15 residues. The ends lost 3 bases at V and 4 bases at J; junction bases unmatched: 5. Germline lookup yields CDR1 LNHDA and CDR2 SQIVND (reference sequence). The DNA of the CDR3 is TGTGCCAGTAGTATCAGGGGACAGGTTTACAATGAGCAGTTCTTC. Translated, it gives CASSIRGQVYNEQFF. Using reference TRBV19 and TRBJ2-1 for the parts outside the CDR3, the full variable domain is DGGITQSPKYLFRKEGQNVTLSCEQNLNHDAMYWYRQDPGQGLRLIYYSQIVNDFQKGDIAEGYSVSREKKESFPLTVTSAQKNPTAFYLCASSIRGQVYNEQFFGPGTRLTVL.

The rearrangement links TRBV15 to TRBJ2-1, with D possibly TRBD2 on 5 matching bases. Germline CDR1 LNHNV, CDR2 YYDKDF (reference sequence). This CDR3 region has 15 residues. With 4 bases removed from V and 6 bases from J, the gap between germline ends came to 16 bases. For the CDR3, the DNA is TGTGCCACCAGCACCGGAGGCCGAAGGAGCAATGAGCAGTTCTTC. Protein sequence: CATSTGGRRSNEQFF.